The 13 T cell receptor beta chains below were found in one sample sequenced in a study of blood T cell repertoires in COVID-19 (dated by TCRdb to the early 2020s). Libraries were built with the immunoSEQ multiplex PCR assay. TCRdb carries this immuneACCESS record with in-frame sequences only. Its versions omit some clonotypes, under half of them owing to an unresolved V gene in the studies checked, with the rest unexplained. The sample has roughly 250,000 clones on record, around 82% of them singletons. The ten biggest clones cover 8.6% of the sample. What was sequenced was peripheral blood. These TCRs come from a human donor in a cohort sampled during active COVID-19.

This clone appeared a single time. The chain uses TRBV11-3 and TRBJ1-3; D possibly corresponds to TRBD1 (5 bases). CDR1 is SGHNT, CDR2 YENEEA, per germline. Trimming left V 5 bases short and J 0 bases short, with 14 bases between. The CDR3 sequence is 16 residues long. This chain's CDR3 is CASSQGGASSGNTIYF. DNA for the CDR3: TGTGCCAGCAGCCAAGGCGGGGCCAGCTCTGGAAACACCATATATTTT.

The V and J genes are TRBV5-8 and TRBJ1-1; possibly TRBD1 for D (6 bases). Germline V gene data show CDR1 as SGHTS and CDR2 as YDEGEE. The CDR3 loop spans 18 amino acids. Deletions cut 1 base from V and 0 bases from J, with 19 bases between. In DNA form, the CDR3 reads TGTGCCAGCAGCTTGCAAGGGGGACTAACTAATTTGAACACTGAAGCTTTCTTT. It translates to CASSLQGGLTNLNTEAFF.

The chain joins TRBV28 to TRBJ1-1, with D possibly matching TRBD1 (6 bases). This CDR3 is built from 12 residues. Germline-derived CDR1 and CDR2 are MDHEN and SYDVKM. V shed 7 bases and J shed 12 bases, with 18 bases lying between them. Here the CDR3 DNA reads TGTGCCAGCACCATAACAGGGAAGAAAACTTTCTTT. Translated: CASTITGKKTFF.

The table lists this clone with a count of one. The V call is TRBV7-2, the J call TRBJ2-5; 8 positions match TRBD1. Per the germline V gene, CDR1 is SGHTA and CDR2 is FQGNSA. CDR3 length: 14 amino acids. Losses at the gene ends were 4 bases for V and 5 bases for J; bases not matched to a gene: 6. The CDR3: CASSSTGVHETQYF. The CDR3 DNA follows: TGTGCCAGCAGCTCGACAGGGGTCCACGAGACCCAGTACTTC.

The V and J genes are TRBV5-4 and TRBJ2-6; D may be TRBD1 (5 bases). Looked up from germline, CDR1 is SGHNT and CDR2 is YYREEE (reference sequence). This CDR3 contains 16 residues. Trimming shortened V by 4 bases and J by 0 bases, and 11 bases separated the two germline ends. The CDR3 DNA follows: TGTGCCAGCAGCGCCGCAGGGTCCTCTGGGGCCAACGTCCTGACTTTC. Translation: CASSAAGSSGANVLTF.

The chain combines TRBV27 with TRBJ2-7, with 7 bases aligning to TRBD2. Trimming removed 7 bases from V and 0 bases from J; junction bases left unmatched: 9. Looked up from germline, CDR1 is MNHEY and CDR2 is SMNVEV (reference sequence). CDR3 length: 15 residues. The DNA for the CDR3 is TGTGCCAGCAATGAGTATAGCGGGTCCTCCTACGAGCAGTACTTC. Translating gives CASNEYSGSSYEQYF.

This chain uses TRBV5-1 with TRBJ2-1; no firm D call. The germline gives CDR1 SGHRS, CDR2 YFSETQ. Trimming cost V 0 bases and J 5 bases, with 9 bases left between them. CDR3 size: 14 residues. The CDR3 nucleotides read TGCGCCAGCAGCTTGGCCAAACTTAACAATGAGCAGTTCTTC. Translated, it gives CASSLAKLNNEQFF.

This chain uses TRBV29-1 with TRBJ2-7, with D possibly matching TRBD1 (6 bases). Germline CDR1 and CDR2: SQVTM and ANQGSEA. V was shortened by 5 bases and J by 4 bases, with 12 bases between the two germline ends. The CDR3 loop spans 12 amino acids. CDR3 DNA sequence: TGCAGCGTTCGCCAGGGGAAGTACGAGCAGTACTTC. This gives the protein CSVRQGKYEQYF.

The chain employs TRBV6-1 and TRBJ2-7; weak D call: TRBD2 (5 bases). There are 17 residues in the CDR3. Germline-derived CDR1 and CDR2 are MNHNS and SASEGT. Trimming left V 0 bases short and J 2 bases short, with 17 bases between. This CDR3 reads CASSEALPVSGAYEQYF. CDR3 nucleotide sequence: TGTGCCAGCAGTGAAGCGCTTCCCGTCTCCGGGGCCTACGAGCAGTACTTC.

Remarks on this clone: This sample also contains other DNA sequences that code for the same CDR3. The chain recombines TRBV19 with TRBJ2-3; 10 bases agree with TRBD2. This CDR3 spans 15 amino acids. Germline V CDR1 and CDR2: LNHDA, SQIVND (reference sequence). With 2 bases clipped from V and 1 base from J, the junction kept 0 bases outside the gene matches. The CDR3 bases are TGTGCCAGTAGTATAACTAGCGGGGGCACAGATACGCAGTATTTT. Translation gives CASSITSGGTDTQYF.

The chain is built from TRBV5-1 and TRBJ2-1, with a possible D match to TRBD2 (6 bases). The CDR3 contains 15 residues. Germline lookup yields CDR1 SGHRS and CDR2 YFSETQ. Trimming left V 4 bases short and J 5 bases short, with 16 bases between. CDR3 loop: CASSAETGVHNEQFF. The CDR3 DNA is TGCGCCAGCAGCGCAGAAACGGGGGTACACAATGAGCAGTTCTTC.

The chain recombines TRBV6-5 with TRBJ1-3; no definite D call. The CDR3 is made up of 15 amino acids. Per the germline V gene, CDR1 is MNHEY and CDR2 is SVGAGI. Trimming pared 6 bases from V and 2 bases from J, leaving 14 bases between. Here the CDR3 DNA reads TGTGCCAGCAGCCCGACCCCCACTACTGGAAACACCATATATTTT. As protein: CASSPTPTTGNTIYF.

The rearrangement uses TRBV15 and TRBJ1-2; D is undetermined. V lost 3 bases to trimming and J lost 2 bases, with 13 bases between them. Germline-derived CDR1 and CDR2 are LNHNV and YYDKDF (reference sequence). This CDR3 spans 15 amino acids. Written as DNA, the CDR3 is TGTGCCACCAGCAGTGGGGTAGGAGGGAACTATGGCTACACCTTC. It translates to CATSSGVGGNYGYTF. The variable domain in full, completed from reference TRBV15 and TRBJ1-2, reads DAMVIQNPRYQVTQFGKPVTLSCSQTLNHNVMYWYQQKSSQAPKLLFHYYDKDFNNEADTPDNFQSRRPNTSFCFLDIRSPGLGDTAMYLCATSSGVGGNYGYTFGSGTRLTVV.